This TCR beta chain originates from a study of cytomegalovirus exposure and HLA in healthy donors (dated by TCRdb to between 2016 and 2019). The study in broad terms: An earlier analysis of some 620 of the donors reported 276 Gb of sequence data and 117 million unique TCR beta sequences obtained from some 200 million T cells. An early release that covered fewer than 750 HLA-typed donors contained about 300 gigabases of sequencing data and tens of millions of unique TCR sequences. Among the roughly 400 genotyped donors, approximately 77% belonged to the genetic ancestry cluster associated with self-reported Caucasian donors. The study was designed to test whether signatures of past pathogen exposure could be identified by cataloging public T cell receptors. Using immunosequencing, the study profiled T cell repertoires from about 610 subjects and related those repertoires to cytomegalovirus serostatus. In addition to the first cohort of approximately 650 subjects, a separate validation cohort of under 150 different subjects was used. To predict cytomegalovirus infection status, the study combined high-throughput TCR immunosequencing, statistical association of individual TCRs with disease status, and machine learning. A later analysis re-analyzed previously published TCR beta repertoires from 666 donors and added high-resolution HLA genotyping to study TCR occurrence patterns. Rather than drawing on any new phenotypic data, the later analysis identified candidate immune exposures from TCR beta sequences and the way those sequences occurred across donors. In an earlier analysis of 500 to 650 of the donors, high-throughput TCR beta sequencing was used to judge whether each TCR beta V gene segment behaved as functional or pseudogenic. Donor age, sex, ethnicity and CMV serostatus were compiled together with the repertoire data. Genome-wide SNP genotypes for about 65% of the roughly 670 donors were used in a later genetic analysis, which treated that subset as a discovery cohort. Every repertoire in the discovery cohort had been generated on one and the same sequencing platform. HLA typing covered class I and class II loci at four-digit resolution. The number of donors typed differed by locus, with about 629-630 for A, B, C, DRB1 and DQB1, roughly 550 for DQA1, some 570 for DPA1, and 400 to 490 for DPB1. Because of strong linkage in the cohort, five DR-DQ haplotypes were treated as single units for association and clustering. Across 398 genotyped donors of the cohort, an average of roughly 230,000 unique TCR beta nucleotide sequences per donor were sequenced, and about a sixth of those sequences were non-productive. Study-wide conclusions, independent of this receptor: A later analysis found that HLA-associated TCR beta chains were more clonally expanded and had lower generation probabilities than equally common non-associated chains. For the cohort, immune exposure information was limited to CMV serostatus. A later analysis found that most CMV-associated TCR beta chains appeared HLA-restricted, with HLA associations seemingly driven largely by CMV exposure. Because HLA typing was missing for some donors at each locus, association tests included only the typed subset. Some IMGT-functional V segments, including TRBV6-2 and TRBV6-3, could not be told apart with the 87-base-pair reads, so those segments were excluded. Broadly in line with IMGT annotations, most TCR beta V segments showed up in productive rearrangements about 87% or about 30% of the time in an earlier analysis of 587 of the donors. A later analysis associated some 17,000 TCR beta sequences with specific HLA alleles at a false discovery rate of 0.05. In a later genetic analysis, a missense DCLRE1C variant was associated with V-gene and J-gene trimming of TCR beta chains, and the association was replicated in an independent cohort. In a later analysis, the rate of TCR association differed among HLA loci, with DRB1 alleles having the most associated TCRs and HLA-C alleles having the fewest. The sequencing pipeline was judged likely to have produced a cluster of highly shared sequence variants as a technical artifact. In this cohort, only TCR beta chains were sequenced, and detectable features were limited by the absence of alpha or paired-chain data. Across donors, most TCR sequences were observed very rarely, whereas some public TCRs were present in many individuals. Correlated functional status among segregating V segments might reflect linkage disequilibrium, but an unknown experimental factor could not be ruled out. A further reported finding was that TCR beta sequences accurately predicted the HLA-A and HLA-B alleles for most subjects in the first cohort. In vitro tests confirmed that a few of the cytomegalovirus-associated TCR beta chains recognize cytomegalovirus antigens. It was suggested by the authors that the approach could potentially be generalized to other disease states and immunological phenotypes. Compared with the approximately 710-donor mean, donors in an Asian-associated ancestry cluster had fewer N-insertions in productive TCRs, according to a later genetic analysis. The earlier analysis of almost 600 of the donors excluded approximately 15 rarely observed V segments, including chromosome 9 orphons, because counts were too low. Roughly uniform sequencing depth across donors was assumed in presence/absence analyses, although this assumption may not hold. In a later analysis, several top co-occurrence clusters were reported to appear linked to parvovirus B19, influenza, CMV and Epstein-Barr virus. The study gave a list of under 200 TCR beta chains associated with cytomegalovirus. Cytomegalovirus status was reported to be diagnosed by the classifier with high specificity and sensitivity in both the original and validation cohorts. Assigning TCR associations to individual alleles was difficult when HLA alleles, especially DR and DQ, strongly co-occurred.

The germline V gene supplies CDR1 SGDLS and CDR2 YYNGEE. Taken from cysteine to phenylalanine, the CDR3 has 15 residues. The DNA shown is the 45-base CDR3, in frame from base 1. The germline ends are 13 bases apart after V is trimmed by 4 bases and J by 2 bases. In the case of this clone: Its target antigen remains unknown. No clone much larger than this one lies a single base away; base qualities are absent.

The cohort comprised 670 or so healthy bone marrow donors. At the time of sampling, all cohort members were nominally healthy, though unrecorded immune exposures were likely present. The donor tested CMV seronegative, placing the donor among the 350 to 400 seronegative members of the cohort. A peripheral blood sample was collected from each donor, and TCR beta sequencing was performed on peripheral blood mononuclear cells. Genomic DNA extraction from the blood cell samples was performed with the Qiagen DNeasy Blood Extraction Kit. Libraries came from the immunoSEQ multiplex PCR assay. For the multiplex PCR, a mixture combining 60 forward primers for TCR Vbeta segments and 13 reverse primers for TCR Jbeta segments was used. The CDR3 region of rearranged TCR beta genes was amplified from genomic DNA with a multiplex PCR assay. Amplified TCR beta libraries were sequenced as 87-base-pair reads on the Illumina HiSeq System. The authors' pipeline ran thus. A later analysis counted some 80 million unique TCR beta chains across the 600 to 850 repertoires, and approximately 11 million of these chains were shared by at least two donors. Raw reads were error-corrected and collapsed into unique sequences by a nearest-neighbor algorithm in which closely related sequences were merged to remove PCR and sequencing errors. Alignment of CDR3 sequences to IMGT reference sequences was used to assign V, D and J gene segments. For a sequence to be retained, at least a six-nucleotide match to both a V gene segment and a J gene segment was required. Rearrangements were classified as productive when the CDR3 lacked stop codons and remained in frame with V and J, and all other rearrangements were classified as non-productive. Following IMGT convention, CDR3 was defined as the stretch from the second conserved V-encoded cysteine to the conserved J-encoded phenylalanine. Sequences without an unambiguous match to a single V gene segment were excluded from the earlier analysis of almost 600 of the donors. In an earlier analysis of several hundred of the donors, V segments were called functional above 56.7% productive rearrangements and were called segregating when the between-donor standard deviation exceeded 5%. To diagnose cytomegalovirus status from the catalog of TCR beta chain sequences, a statistical classification framework was built. In a later analysis, V and J genes were assigned by comparing TCR nucleotide sequences against IMGT/GENE-DB human TR gene sequences. In a later analysis, CDR3 sequences and most-parsimonious VDJ recombination scenarios were assigned using the TCRdist pipeline. In a later analysis, each TCR beta chain was defined by its CDR3 amino acid sequence together with its V-gene family, and reads without a unique V-gene family were excluded. As a way to deal with suspected cross-contamination and a sequencing artifact, a later analysis dropped 450 to 600 nucleotide sequences that were highly shared and had low generation probability. In a later analysis, a clonal expansion index was calculated for each public chain from normalized within-repertoire ranks of inferred template counts. A later analysis computed generation probabilities with a VDJ recombination model fitted to out-of-frame rearrangements, and checked the results against IGoR. Hypergeometric tests were used in a later analysis to score TCR-TCR, TCR-HLA and TCR-CMV co-occurrence, with a repertoire-size bias correction applied to the TCR pairs. In a later analysis, false discovery rates were estimated by permuting HLA or CMV assignments 20 times. A later analysis grouped co-occurring TCRs with DBSCAN, adding TCRdist sequence similarity when clustering within HLA-allele-positive subsets. Co-occurrence clustering excluded repertoires with fewer than 30,000 or more than 120,000 public chains, plus five with anomalous nucleotide sharing. Entries here come from immuneACCESS through TCRdb and include only in-frame sequences with V and J called. Some clones fail to appear in such tables; in the studies checked, an unresolved V gene covers under half of the shortfall, and the cause of the remainder is unknown. V, J and clone size are those of that table, while D and trimming were read from the DNA. Recorded for this sample are some 150,000 clones; approximately 80% of them occurred a single time. The ten largest make up about 4% of the sample.

This clonotype was obtained from a male donor in good health and CMV-seronegative. Recombination joined TRBV9 with TRBJ1-3; TRBD1 could be the D gene, as 6 bases match. The sample was PBMCs. In nucleotide form, the sequence is TGTGCCAGCAGCATAGAAGGGGGGGCTGGAAACACCATATATTTT. Translated, this is CASSIEGGAGNTIYF.